This note documents a single T cell receptor beta chain sequence. The data belong to a study of blood T cell repertoires in COVID-19. At the level of the study: Specimens from acute and convalescent COVID-19 originated in the United States, Italy and Spain.

In the authors' workflow: Estimated nucleated cell counts came from reference gene primer amplification. Clones were sequenced by immunoSEQ multiplex PCR, and TCRdb holds only the in-frame ones, with some missing. V and J calls and clone size are those listed in that table; D and trimming were worked out from the DNA. In the table there are over 85,000 clones, about nine tenths of which are singletons. The receptor's source is a male donor with acute or convalescent COVID-19. Sample: peripheral blood.

CDR3 sequence reads: CASSLATSGGVTDTQYF. The CDR3 nucleotides read TGTGCCAGCAGCTTAGCTACTAGCGGGGGAGTCACAGATACGCAGTATTTT. J is TRBJ2-3 and V is TRBV7-8; TRBD2 matches at 11 bases. V dropped 0 bases and J dropped 2; count of bases not matched to a gene: 4. CDR1 SGHVS and CDR2 FQNEAQ come from the germline V gene. The length of the CDR3 is 17 residues.